The present TCR beta chain was sequenced within a study of blood T cell repertoires in COVID-19. About the study: Samples representing acute and convalescent COVID-19 were sourced from the United States, Italy and Spain. In each case, the material was cDNA or gDNA derived from T cells, B-cell-depleted T cells, or PBMCs.

Authors' data handling: Amplification from reference gene primers served as the basis for estimated nucleated cell counts. Libraries were prepared by immunoSEQ multiplex PCR; TCRdb keeps only in-frame clonotypes and omits some of them. V and J calls plus clone size are reproduced from that table; the DNA served to infer D and trimming. Of approximately 56,000 clones listed, around 86% are singletons. CDR1 is MNHEY and CDR2 is SMNVEV in the germline V gene (reference sequence). CDR3 length: 18 residues. V dropped 1 base and J dropped 2; count of bases not matched to a gene: 8. The chain employs TRBV27 and TRBJ1-5; 10 bases are shared with TRBD1. The sample comprised peripheral blood. The sequence was collected from a man aged 65 to 79 with active COVID-19. The DNA for the CDR3 is TGTGCCAGCAGTTTATTAGGACAGGGGGTGAGGGGCAATCAGCCCCAGCATTTT. Its translation is CASSLLGQGVRGNQPQHF.